This T cell receptor beta chain was found in a study of CD8 T cells in ankylosing spondylitis. The study, taken as a whole, reports: According to the report, clones linked to the disease were significantly enriched in matched synovial fluid samples taken from ankylosing spondylitis patients. Blood from ankylosing spondylitis patients appeared to carry a characteristic roughly 8-variant TCR beta motif. Several of the motif variants were reported before in synovial fluid and blood from reactive arthritis.

Germline assignment: CDR1 SSHAT and CDR2 FNYEAQ (reference sequence). The V gene lost 5 bases and the J gene lost 1 base, with 8 bases spanning the gap. This CDR3 spans 13 amino acids. With molecular barcodes, quantitative 5'-RACE was used to make the TCR beta libraries. TCRdb fed the 5' RACE reads into MiXCR, producing one record per CDR3 protein. The repertoire consists of about 840,000 distinct CDR3 sequences, with about 11% occurring once and the leading ten covering just over 0.5%. This clonotype was found many times. Its specificity is unknown. This TCR came from a male donor with ankylosing spondylitis. Sequencing was performed on blood, either unsorted or a sorted T cell fraction (not recorded which). The chain has TRBV7-7 and TRBJ2-5; D possibly corresponds to TRBD2 (6 bases). The chain's CDR3 is CASSRDSQETQYF. The DNA of the CDR3 is TGTGCCAGCAGCCGGGACTCCCAAGAGACCCAGTACTTC.